The source of this T cell receptor beta chain is a study of CD8 T cells in ankylosing spondylitis. TCRdb used MiXCR to reprocess the 5' RACE reads, holding one entry per CDR3 protein. The sample holds a few hundred thousand distinct CDR3 sequences, about a sixth seen once. V gave up 1 base and J gave up 0 bases, with 9 bases separating them. This CDR3 has 16 residues. Germline values: CDR1 LGHDT, CDR2 YNNKEL (reference sequence). In this sample, this clonotype turned up a few times. The antigen is undetermined. Study-wide points: Characteristic, it appeared, of ankylosing spondylitis blood was a TCR beta motif of several highly homologous variants. In ankylosing spondylitis patients, matched synovial fluid reportedly showed significant enrichment of disease-linked clones.

Source material: blood, either unsorted or a sorted T cell fraction (not recorded which). This receptor was identified in a male donor with ankylosing spondylitis or in good health (not recorded which). The chain recombines TRBV3-1 with TRBJ2-2; D is ambiguous. The CDR3 reads CASSQVTYTNTGELFF. DNA for the CDR3: TGTGCCAGCAGCCAAGTAACCTATACGAACACCGGGGAGCTGTTTTTT.